What follows are 3 T cell receptor beta chains derived from one specimen sequenced in a study of blood T cell repertoires in COVID-19. Sequencing was performed with immunoSEQ multiplex PCR; in TCRdb, only in-frame clones are kept and a portion is missing. The table lists about 220,000 clones, around 84% of them singletons, with around 2.4% in the top ten. The sequenced material came from peripheral blood. These TCRs come from a man between 35 and 55 years old who had recovered from COVID-19.

The V call is TRBV21-1, the J call TRBJ2-7; TRBD2, the table's D call, was not compared with the DNA. TRBV21-1 is flagged as a pseudogene. The CDR3 sequence is 11 residues long. For the CDR3, the DNA is TGTGCCAGCAGCCTAACTAGGTGGGAGTACTTC. Translated: CASSLTRWEYF.

The chain combines TRBV7-9 with TRBJ2-7; 9 nucleotides line up with TRBD1. Germline V gene data show CDR1 as SEHNR and CDR2 as FQNEAQ (reference sequence). V lost 5 bases and J lost 6; bases outside the gene matches: 8. The CDR3 is 14 residues long. The CDR3 region has the DNA TGTGCCAGCAGCCTATGGACAGGGGATAGCGAGCAGTACTTC. As protein: CASSLWTGDSEQYF.

The chain employs TRBV19 and TRBJ2-7, with 7 bases lining up with TRBD1. The germline CDR1 and CDR2 sequences are LNHDA and SQIVND (reference sequence). The V and J ends lost 5 bases and 2 bases, in that order; junction bases with no gene match: 12. The CDR3 length is 16 residues. CDR3 loop: CASSLIPTGTAYEQYF. The DNA for the CDR3 is TGTGCCAGTAGTCTCATCCCGACAGGGACGGCCTACGAGCAGTACTTC. Full variable domain (rest looked up from reference TRBV19 and TRBJ2-7): DGGITQSPKYLFRKEGQNVTLSCEQNLNHDAMYWYRQDPGQGLRLIYYSQIVNDFQKGDIAEGYSVSREKKESFPLTVTSAQKNPTAFYLCASSLIPTGTAYEQYFGPGTRLTVT.